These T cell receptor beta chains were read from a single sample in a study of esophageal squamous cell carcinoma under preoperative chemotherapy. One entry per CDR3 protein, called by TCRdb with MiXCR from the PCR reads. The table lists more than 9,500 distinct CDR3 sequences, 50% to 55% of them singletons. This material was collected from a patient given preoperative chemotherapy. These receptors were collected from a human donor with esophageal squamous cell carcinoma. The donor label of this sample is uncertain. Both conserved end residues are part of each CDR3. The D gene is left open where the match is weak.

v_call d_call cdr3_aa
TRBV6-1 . CASSEAGRRRATGELFF
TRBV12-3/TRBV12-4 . CASSFRGVDYGYTF
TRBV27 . CASSLSYGSEQFF
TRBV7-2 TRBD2 CAGSGGGDQETQYF
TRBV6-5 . CASSYDYSDTQYF
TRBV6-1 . CASSATPRETRGGELFF
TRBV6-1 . CASSERGGGVPDPETQYF
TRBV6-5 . CASSFRDPASTNTQFF
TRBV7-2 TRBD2 CASSLPGLAGGFPHNEQFF
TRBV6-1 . CASSHNLGGRETQYF
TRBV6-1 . CASGEFGGRDTETQYF
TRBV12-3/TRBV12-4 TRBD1 CASRLPGQGARSSYEQYF
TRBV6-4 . CASSDSEGSEQYF
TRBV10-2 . CASSESEEQETQYF
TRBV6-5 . CASSYERVGVQFF
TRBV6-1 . CASSVRDKKIQYF
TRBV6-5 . CASSYSARQGNSPLQF
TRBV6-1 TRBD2 CASRGTKRGPGLAGVEPGALYF
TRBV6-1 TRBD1 CASKQGWELFF
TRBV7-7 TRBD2 CASSPGLRNTGELFF
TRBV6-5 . CASSYIQELSEQYF
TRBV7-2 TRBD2 CASSDVAGGLQGETQYF
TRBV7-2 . CASRETGIGNTEAFF
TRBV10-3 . CAGLRGKNTQYF
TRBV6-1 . CASRSSFGNNEQFF
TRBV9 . CASSVSHSSQETQYF
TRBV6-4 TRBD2 CASSVSGSPYNEQFF
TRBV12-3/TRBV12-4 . CASRGGCGKDTQYF
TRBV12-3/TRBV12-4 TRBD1 CASSPDRVSYEQYF